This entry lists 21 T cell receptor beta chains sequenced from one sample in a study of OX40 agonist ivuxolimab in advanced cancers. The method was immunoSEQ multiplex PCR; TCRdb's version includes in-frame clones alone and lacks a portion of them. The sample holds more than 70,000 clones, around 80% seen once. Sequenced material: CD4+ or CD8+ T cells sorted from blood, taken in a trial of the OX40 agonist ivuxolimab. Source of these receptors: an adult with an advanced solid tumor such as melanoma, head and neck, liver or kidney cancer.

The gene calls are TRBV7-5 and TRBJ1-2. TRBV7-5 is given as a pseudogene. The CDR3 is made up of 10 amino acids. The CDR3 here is CARSWGGYTF. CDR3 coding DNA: TGTGCCAGAAGCTGGGGTGGCTACACCTTC.

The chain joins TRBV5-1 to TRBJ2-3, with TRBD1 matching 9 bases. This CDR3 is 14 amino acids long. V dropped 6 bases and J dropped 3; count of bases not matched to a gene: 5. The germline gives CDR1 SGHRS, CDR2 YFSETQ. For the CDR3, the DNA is TGCGCCAGCACCGGACAGGGGTATACAGATACGCAGTATTTT. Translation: CASTGQGYTDTQYF.

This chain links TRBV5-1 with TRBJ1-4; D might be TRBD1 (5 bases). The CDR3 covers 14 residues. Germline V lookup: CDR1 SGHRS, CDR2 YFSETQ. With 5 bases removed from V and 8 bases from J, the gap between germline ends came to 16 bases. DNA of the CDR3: TGCGCCAGCAGGGGGCCATCGACTGCGGAAAAACTGTTTTTT. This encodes CASRGPSTAEKLFF. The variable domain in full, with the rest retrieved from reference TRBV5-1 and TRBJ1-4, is KAGVTQTPRYLIKTRGQQVTLSCSPISGHRSVSWYQQTPGQGLQFLFEYFSETQRNKGNFPGRFSGRQFSNSRSEMNVSTLELGDSALYLCASRGPSTAEKLFFGSGTQLSVL.

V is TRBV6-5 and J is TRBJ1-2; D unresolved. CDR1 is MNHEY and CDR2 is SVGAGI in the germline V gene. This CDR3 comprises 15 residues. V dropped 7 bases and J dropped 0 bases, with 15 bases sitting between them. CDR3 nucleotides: TGTGCCAGCACCAGAGGGAAGGGAGCTAACTATGGCTACACCTTC. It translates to CASTRGKGANYGYTF.

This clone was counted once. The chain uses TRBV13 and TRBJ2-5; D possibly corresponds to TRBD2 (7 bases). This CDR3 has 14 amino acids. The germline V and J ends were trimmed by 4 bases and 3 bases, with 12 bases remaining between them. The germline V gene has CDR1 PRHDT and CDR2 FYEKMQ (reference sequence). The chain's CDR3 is CASSWGGTKETQYF. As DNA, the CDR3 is TGTGCCAGCAGCTGGGGAGGGACAAAAGAGACCCAGTACTTC.

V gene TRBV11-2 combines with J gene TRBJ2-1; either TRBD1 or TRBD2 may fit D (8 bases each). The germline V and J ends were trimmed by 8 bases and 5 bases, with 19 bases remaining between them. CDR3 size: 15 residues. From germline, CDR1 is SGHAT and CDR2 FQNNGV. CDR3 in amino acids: CASAGGQGEDNEQFF. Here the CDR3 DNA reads TGTGCCAGCGCGGGAGGACAGGGAGAGGACAATGAGCAGTTCTTC.

The DNA for the CDR3 is TGTGCCAGCAGGGGGCAGGAGAATGAAAAACTGTTTTTT. Protein sequence: CASRGQENEKLFF. The chain has TRBV25-1 and TRBJ1-4; D is possibly TRBD1 (5 bases). The V end was cut by 6 bases, the J end by 5 bases, with 10 bases between. Germline values: CDR1 MGHDK, CDR2 SYGVNS. This CDR3 comprises 13 residues. The complete variable domain, with remaining parts taken from reference TRBV25-1 and TRBJ1-4, reads EADIYQTPRYLVIGTGKKITLECSQTMGHDKMYWYQQDPGMELHLIHYSYGVNSTEKGDLSSESTVSRIRTEHFPLTLESARPSHTSQYLCASRGQENEKLFFGSGTQLSVL.

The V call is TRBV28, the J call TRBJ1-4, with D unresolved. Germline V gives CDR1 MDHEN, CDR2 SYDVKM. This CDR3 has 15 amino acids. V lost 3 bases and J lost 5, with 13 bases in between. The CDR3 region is CASSFPGVGNEKLFF. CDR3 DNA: TGTGCCAGCAGTTTCCCAGGAGTTGGCAATGAAAAACTGTTTTTT.

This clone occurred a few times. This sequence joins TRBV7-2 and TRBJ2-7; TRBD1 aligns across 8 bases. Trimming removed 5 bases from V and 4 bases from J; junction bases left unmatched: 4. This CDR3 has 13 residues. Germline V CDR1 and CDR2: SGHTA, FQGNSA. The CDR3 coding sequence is TGTGCCAGCAGCCGGCGACAGGGGTACGAGCAGTACTTC. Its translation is CASSRRQGYEQYF.

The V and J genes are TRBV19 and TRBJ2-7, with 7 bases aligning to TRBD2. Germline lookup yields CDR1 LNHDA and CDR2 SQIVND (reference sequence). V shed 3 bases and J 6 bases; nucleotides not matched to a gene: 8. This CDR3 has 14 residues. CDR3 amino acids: CASSISSGRIEQYF. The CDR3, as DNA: TGTGCCAGTAGTATCTCTAGCGGCCGGATCGAGCAGTACTTC.

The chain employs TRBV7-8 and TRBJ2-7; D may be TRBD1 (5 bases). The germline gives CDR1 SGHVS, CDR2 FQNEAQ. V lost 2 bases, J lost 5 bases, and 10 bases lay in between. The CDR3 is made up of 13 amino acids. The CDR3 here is CASSLRQGDEQYF. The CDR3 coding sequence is TGTGCCAGCAGCTTACGCCAGGGCGACGAGCAGTACTTC. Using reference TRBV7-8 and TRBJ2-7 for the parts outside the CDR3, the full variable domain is GAGVSQSPRYKVAKRGQDVALRCDPISGHVSLFWYQQALGQGPEFLTYFQNEAQLDKSGLPSDRFFAERPEGSVSTLKIQRTQQEDSAVYLCASSLRQGDEQYFGPGTRLTVT.

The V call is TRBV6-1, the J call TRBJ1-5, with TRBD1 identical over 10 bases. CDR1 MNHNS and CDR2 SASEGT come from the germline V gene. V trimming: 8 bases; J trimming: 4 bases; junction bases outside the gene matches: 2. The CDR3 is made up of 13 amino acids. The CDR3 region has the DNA TGTGCCAGCGGACAGGGGGTAAATCAGCCCCAGCATTTT. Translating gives CASGQGVNQPQHF.

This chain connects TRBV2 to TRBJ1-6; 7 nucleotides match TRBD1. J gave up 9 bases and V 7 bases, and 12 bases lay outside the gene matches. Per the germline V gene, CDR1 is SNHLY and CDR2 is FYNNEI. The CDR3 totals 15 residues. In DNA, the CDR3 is TGTGCCAGCATAGGAGGGGGCAGAGGAGGTTCACCCCTCCACTTT. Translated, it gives CASIGGGRGGSPLHF.

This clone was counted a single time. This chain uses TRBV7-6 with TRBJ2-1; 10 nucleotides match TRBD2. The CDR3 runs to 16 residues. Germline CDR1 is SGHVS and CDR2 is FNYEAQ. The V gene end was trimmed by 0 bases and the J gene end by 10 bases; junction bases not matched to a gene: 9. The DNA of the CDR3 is TGTGCCAGCAGCTTAGCTCTAGCGGGAGAGGGGAGAGAGCAGTTCTTC. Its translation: CASSLALAGEGREQFF. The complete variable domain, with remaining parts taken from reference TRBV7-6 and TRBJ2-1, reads GAGVSQSPRYKVTKRGQDVALRCDPISGHVSLYWYRQALGQGPEFLTYFNYEAQQDKSGLPNDRFSAERPEGSISTLTIQRTEQRDSAMYRCASSLALAGEGREQFFGPGTRLTVL.

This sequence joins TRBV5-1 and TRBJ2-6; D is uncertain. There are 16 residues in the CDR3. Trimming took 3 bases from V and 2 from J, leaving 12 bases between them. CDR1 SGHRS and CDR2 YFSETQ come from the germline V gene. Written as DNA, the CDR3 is TGCGCCAGCAGCTCGGACGGTTCGGCTGGGGCCAACGTCCTGACTTTC. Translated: CASSSDGSAGANVLTF.

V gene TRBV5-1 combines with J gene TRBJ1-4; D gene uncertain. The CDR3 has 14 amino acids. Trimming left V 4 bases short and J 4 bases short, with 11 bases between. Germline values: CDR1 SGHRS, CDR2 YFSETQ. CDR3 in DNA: TGCGCCAGCAGCCCCACCAACAGTAATGAAAAACTGTTTTTT. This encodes CASSPTNSNEKLFF.

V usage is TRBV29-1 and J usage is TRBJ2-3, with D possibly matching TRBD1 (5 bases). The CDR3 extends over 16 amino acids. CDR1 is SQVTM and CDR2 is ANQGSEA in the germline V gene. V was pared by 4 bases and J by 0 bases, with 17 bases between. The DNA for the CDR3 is TGCAGCGTTGTTGGGGCGGAAGGAACTAGCACAGATACGCAGTATTTT. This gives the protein CSVVGAEGTSTDTQYF.

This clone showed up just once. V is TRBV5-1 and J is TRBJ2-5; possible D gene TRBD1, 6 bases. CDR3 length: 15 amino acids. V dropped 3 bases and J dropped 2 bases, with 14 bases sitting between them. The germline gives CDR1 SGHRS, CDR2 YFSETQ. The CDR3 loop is CASSSTGILQETQYF. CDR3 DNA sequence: TGCGCCAGCAGCTCAACAGGGATCTTACAAGAGACCCAGTACTTC.

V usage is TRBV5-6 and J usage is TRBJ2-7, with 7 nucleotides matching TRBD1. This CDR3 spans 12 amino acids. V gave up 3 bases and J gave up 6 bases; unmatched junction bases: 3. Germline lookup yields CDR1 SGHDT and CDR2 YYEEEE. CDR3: CASSSYRGEQYF. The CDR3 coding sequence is TGTGCCAGCAGCTCCTACAGGGGCGAGCAGTACTTC.

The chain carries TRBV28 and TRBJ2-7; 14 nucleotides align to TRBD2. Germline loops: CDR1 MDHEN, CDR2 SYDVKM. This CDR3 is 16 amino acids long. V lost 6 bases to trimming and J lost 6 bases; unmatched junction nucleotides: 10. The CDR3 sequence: CASSSPGLAGEPEQYF. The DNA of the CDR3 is TGTGCCAGCAGCTCGCCGGGACTAGCGGGAGAACCCGAGCAGTACTTC.

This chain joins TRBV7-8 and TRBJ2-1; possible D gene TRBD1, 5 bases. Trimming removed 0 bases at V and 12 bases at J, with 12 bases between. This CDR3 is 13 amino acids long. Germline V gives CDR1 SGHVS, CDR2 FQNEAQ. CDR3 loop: CASSLAYQGTQFF. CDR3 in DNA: TGTGCCAGCAGCTTAGCGTATCAGGGCACGCAGTTCTTC.